This T cell receptor beta chain was found in a study of CD8 T cells in Susac syndrome. Study conclusions and caveats: The TCR sequencing and HLA analysis in the study involved a relatively small number of individuals, as the study acknowledged.

V was trimmed by 4 bases and J by 1 base, leaving 12 bases between them. Germline V gene data show CDR1 as SGHDN and CDR2 as FVKESK. The CDR3 is made up of 15 amino acids. Random hexamers primed reverse transcription of about 0.5 to 1 ug RNA. TCRdb itself ran the immunoSEQ multiplex PCR reads through MiXCR, one entry per CDR3 protein. Here the sample spans fewer than 350,000 distinct CDR3 sequences, about 88% being singletons. Negative isolation was applied to CD8+ and CD4+ T cells, and FACS enrichment was applied to TEMRA cells. On this clonotype itself: Its specificity is unknown.

The source is a human donor with multiple sclerosis. The chain links TRBV14 to TRBJ2-3, with D possibly matching TRBD2 (5 bases). Material for sequencing was CD8+ T cells from PBMCs. CDR3 region: CASSPLWERTDTQYF. The CDR3 DNA sequence: TGTGCCAGCAGCCCCCTCTGGGAGCGCACAGATACGCAGTATTTT.